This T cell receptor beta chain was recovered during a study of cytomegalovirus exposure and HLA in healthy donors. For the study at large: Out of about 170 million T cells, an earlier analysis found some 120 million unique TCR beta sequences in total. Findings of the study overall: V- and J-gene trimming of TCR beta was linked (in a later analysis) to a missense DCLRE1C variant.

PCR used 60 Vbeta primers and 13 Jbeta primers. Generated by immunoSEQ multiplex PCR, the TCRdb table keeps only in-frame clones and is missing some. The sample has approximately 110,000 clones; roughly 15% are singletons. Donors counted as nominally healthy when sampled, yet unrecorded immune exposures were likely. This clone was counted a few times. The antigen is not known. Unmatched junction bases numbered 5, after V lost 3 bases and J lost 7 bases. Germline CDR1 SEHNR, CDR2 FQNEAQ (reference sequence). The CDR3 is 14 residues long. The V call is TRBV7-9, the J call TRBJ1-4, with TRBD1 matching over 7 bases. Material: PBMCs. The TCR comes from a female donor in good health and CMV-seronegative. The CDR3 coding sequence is TGTGCCAGCAGCTTGAGCAGGGGGAGTGAAAAACTGTTTTTT. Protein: CASSLSRGSEKLFF.